The T cell receptor beta chain described here comes from a study of T cells in Graves' hyperthyroidism and ophthalmopathy. This clonotype was observed many times. Its antigen is not known. Hyperthyroidism in the patients, aged 18 to 65, was newly diagnosed and under 2 months in duration. Germline lookup yields CDR1 SGHTA and CDR2 FQGTGA. Trimming removed 5 bases from V and 3 bases from J; junction bases left unmatched: 7. This CDR3 has 16 residues. Authors of the study amplified TCR beta CDR3 regions from RNA transcripts. In the first-round RT-PCR of the TCR CDR3, the HTBI primer set was used. TCRdb fed the multiplex PCR reads into MiXCR, producing one record per CDR3 protein. Of fewer than 400,000 distinct CDR3 sequences listed, 20% to 30% are singletons. Study-wide points: The majority of expanded thyroid clonotypes above 0.001 also appeared in blood. Ophthalmopathy was predicted by the model a median of roughly 6 months ahead of onset.

Sequencing was carried out using blood. This clonotype originated in a man in his forties or fifties with Graves' hyperthyroidism. The chain has TRBV7-3 and TRBJ2-1, with 10 bases that match TRBD2. In DNA form, the CDR3 reads TGTGCCAGCAGCCCTTCTCGGACTAGCGGCTACAATGAGCAGTTCTTC. Its translation: CASSPSRTSGYNEQFF.